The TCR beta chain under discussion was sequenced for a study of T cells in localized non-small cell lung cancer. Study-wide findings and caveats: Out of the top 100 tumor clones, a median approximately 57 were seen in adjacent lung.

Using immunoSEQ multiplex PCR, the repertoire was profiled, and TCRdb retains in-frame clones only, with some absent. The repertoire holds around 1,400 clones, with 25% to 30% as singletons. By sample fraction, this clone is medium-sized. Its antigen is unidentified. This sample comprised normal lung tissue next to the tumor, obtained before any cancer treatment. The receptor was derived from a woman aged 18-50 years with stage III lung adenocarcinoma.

The CDR3 region has the DNA TGTGCCAGCAGGGGTCCCCTCGGACAGGGCGGGGCTGAAGCTTTCTTT. Translated, it gives CASRGPLGQGGAEAFF. The chain links TRBV11-3 to TRBJ1-1; TRBD1 agrees at 8 bases. The germline V gene has CDR1 SGHNT and CDR2 YENEEA. This CDR3 contains 16 residues. V was clipped by 6 bases and J by 6 bases; unmatched bases: 15.